These 26 T cell receptor beta chains were all obtained from the same sample, sequenced in a study of T cells in Graves' hyperthyroidism and ophthalmopathy. Regions amplified from RNA transcripts were the TCR beta CDR3 regions. Using the HTBI primer set, a first-round RT-PCR was run on the TCR CDR3. A single record per CDR3 protein comes from TCRdb applying MiXCR to the multiplex PCR reads. In the table there are nearly 750,000 distinct CDR3 sequences, about a third of which are singletons. Sequenced input: blood. The receptors come from a woman aged 40 to 55 with Graves' hyperthyroidism.

V is TRBV7-2 and J is TRBJ1-1; D perhaps matches TRBD1 (6 bases). This CDR3 spans 13 amino acids. V shed 5 bases and J shed 3 bases, with 10 bases lying between them. Germline V gene lookup returns CDR1 SGHTA and CDR2 FQGNSA. In DNA form, the CDR3 reads TGTGCCAGCAGCCAATACAGGGACACTGAAGCTTTCTTT. It yields the protein CASSQYRDTEAFF.

CDR3 in amino acids: CASTTRALDETQYF. The CDR3 region has the DNA TGTGCCAGCACCACTAGGGCTTTAGATGAGACCCAGTACTTC. This sequence joins TRBV6-1 and TRBJ2-5; D is possibly TRBD2 (5 bases). CDR3 length equals 14 residues. Trimming left V 7 bases short and J 5 bases short, with 17 bases between. Germline V gene lookup returns CDR1 MNHNS and CDR2 SASEGT.

The V gene is TRBV7-8, the J gene TRBJ1-1, with D possibly TRBD1 on 6 matching bases. Germline V gene data show CDR1 as SGHVS and CDR2 as FQNEAQ. The V end was cut by 11 bases, the J end by 1 base, with 17 bases between. The CDR3 sequence is 14 residues long. The CDR3 coding sequence is TGTGCCGGACAGCCTAACACAGGGAACACTGAAGCTTTCTTT. Protein: CAGQPNTGNTEAFF.

V and J are TRBV10-3 and TRBJ2-5, with 9 bases matching TRBD2. The CDR3 sequence is 17 residues long. The V gene end was trimmed by 3 bases and the J gene end by 4 bases; junction bases not matched to a gene: 12. The germline gives CDR1 ENHRY, CDR2 SYGVKD. As DNA, the CDR3 is TGTGCCATCAGTGATCGACTAGCGGAGGAGGAGGGAGAGACCCAGTACTTC. This gives the protein CAISDRLAEEEGETQYF.

This chain connects TRBV3-1 to TRBJ2-5, with TRBD2 as a possible D gene (5 bases). This CDR3 contains 13 residues. V was trimmed by 2 bases and J by 5 bases, leaving 9 bases between them. Germline V gene lookup returns CDR1 LGHDT and CDR2 YNNKEL (reference sequence). CDR3 bases: TGTGCCAGCAGCCAAACTAGTAAGGAGACCCAGTACTTC. This codes for CASSQTSKETQYF.

The rearrangement uses TRBV2 and TRBJ1-5, with a tentative D call TRBD1 (5 bases). Germline V CDR1 and CDR2: SNHLY, FYNNEI. V was pared by 5 bases and J by 2 bases, with 16 bases between. The CDR3 sequence is 16 residues long. The CDR3 here is CASSYSYGARNQPQHF. The CDR3, as DNA: TGTGCCAGCAGTTACTCGTATGGGGCCCGCAATCAGCCCCAGCATTTT. Full variable domain (outside the CDR3, taken from reference TRBV2 and TRBJ1-5): EPEVTQTPSHQVTQMGQEVILRCVPISNHLYFYWYRQILGQKVEFLVSFYNNEISEKSEIFDDQFSVERPDGSNFTLKIRSTKLEDSAMYFCASSYSYGARNQPQHFGDGTRLSIL.

This clonotype was detected many times. This sequence joins TRBV10-3 and TRBJ2-7, with D unclear. Germline-derived CDR1 and CDR2 are ENHRY and SYGVKD. The ends were cut back, 8 bases at V and 0 bases at J, with 14 bases in the middle. There are 14 residues in the CDR3. The chain's CDR3 is CAIRVDLPSYEQYF. For the CDR3, the DNA is TGTGCCATCCGTGTAGATTTGCCCTCCTACGAGCAGTACTTC.

This chain joins TRBV29-1 and TRBJ2-7, with 7 bases matching TRBD1. Unmatched junction bases numbered 15, after V lost 6 bases and J lost 4 bases. CDR1 is SQVTM and CDR2 is ANQGSEA in the germline V gene. The CDR3 has 15 residues. The chain's CDR3 is CSVEQGNKPVYEQYF. CDR3 nucleotides: TGCAGCGTAGAACAGGGGAACAAGCCGGTTTACGAGCAGTACTTC.

This clonotype occurred many times. The chain is built from TRBV7-2 and TRBJ1-6, with 8 bases lining up with TRBD1. The germline CDR1 and CDR2 sequences are SGHTA and FQGNSA. V lost 3 bases and J lost 4; bases outside the gene matches: 8. This CDR3 contains 17 residues. The CDR3 nucleotides read TGTGCCAGCAGCTTGTTGCAGGGGGCGTCGTATAATTCACCCCTCCACTTT. It encodes CASSLLQGASYNSPLHF.

This clonotype was seen repeatedly, ten times or more. J is TRBJ1-1 and V is TRBV7-2; D unclear. The CDR3 loop spans 15 amino acids. CDR1 and CDR2 from the germline V gene are SGHTA and FQGNSA. V shed 2 bases and J shed 5 bases, with 15 bases lying between them. The CDR3: CASSLIEGGGTEAFF. The CDR3 DNA is TGTGCCAGCAGCTTAATCGAGGGTGGAGGGACTGAAGCTTTCTTT.

This clonotype was recorded at least ten times. The V and J genes are TRBV11-3 and TRBJ1-1; D is uncertain. Trimming left V 3 bases short and J 4 bases short, with 12 bases between. The CDR3 contains 14 residues. CDR1 and CDR2 from the germline V gene are SGHNT and YENEEA. CDR3 in DNA: TGTGCCAGCAGCTTTGGGATAATGGGCACTGAAGCTTTCTTT. Translation gives CASSFGIMGTEAFF.

In its sample, this clonotype was seen many times. The chain joins TRBV7-2 to TRBJ2-7; possible D gene TRBD1, 5 bases. This CDR3 is 16 amino acids long. Germline V gives CDR1 SGHTA, CDR2 FQGNSA. The V gene lost 5 bases and the J gene lost 1 base, with 18 bases spanning the gap. CDR3 in amino acids: CASSPGAYRNSYEQYF. The CDR3 nucleotides are TGTGCCAGCAGCCCCGGAGCCTACAGGAATTCCTACGAGCAGTACTTC.

The chain couples TRBV2 to TRBJ1-5; possibly TRBD1 for D (6 bases). CDR1 and CDR2 from the germline V gene are SNHLY and FYNNEI. CDR3 length: 16 amino acids. Deletions cut 8 bases from V and 2 bases from J, with 19 bases between. CDR3 amino acids: CASPPSPRGGNQPQHF. CDR3 coding DNA: TGTGCCAGCCCCCCGAGCCCCAGGGGAGGCAATCAGCCCCAGCATTTT.

The chain is built from TRBV4-1 and TRBJ1-2; D may be TRBD1 (5 bases). Deletions cut 1 base from V and 8 bases from J, with 14 bases between. CDR3 length equals 14 residues. In germline, CDR1 is MGHRA, CDR2 YSYEKL. The CDR3 sequence: CASSQGYGGWGYTF. The CDR3 region has the DNA TGCGCCAGCAGCCAAGGTTATGGGGGTTGGGGCTACACCTTC.

This clonotype was recorded a few times. V is TRBV5-4 and J is TRBJ1-1; 9 nucleotides agree with TRBD1. This CDR3 spans 16 amino acids. V gave up 4 bases and J gave up 1 base; unmatched junction bases: 8. Germline loops: CDR1 SGHNT, CDR2 YYREEE (reference sequence). CDR3 region: CASSIPTGGANTEAFF. The CDR3 bases are TGTGCCAGCAGCATCCCTACAGGGGGCGCGAACACTGAAGCTTTCTTT.

This clonotype was observed a handful of times. V gene TRBV4-3 combines with J gene TRBJ2-6, with D possibly matching TRBD1 (5 bases). There are 18 residues in the CDR3. Per germline, CDR1 LGHNA and CDR2 YSLEER. The ends were cut back, 3 bases at V and 0 bases at J, with 15 bases in the middle. As DNA, the CDR3 is TGCGCCAGCAGCCAGGAGACAGTCCCTAACTCTGGGGCCAACGTCCTGACTTTC. It encodes CASSQETVPNSGANVLTF.

The chain couples TRBV12-3 or TRBV12-4 to TRBJ1-2; 8 bases are a match to TRBD1. This CDR3 comprises 15 residues. V lost 4 bases and J lost 2; bases outside the gene matches: 6. The CDR3 protein is CASSSPGQVNYGYTF. Here the CDR3 DNA reads TGTGCCAGCAGTTCCCCGGGACAGGTGAACTATGGCTACACCTTC.

Turning to this clonotype: One end of the junction varies from germline; a read error may be responsible. The chain couples TRBV12-3 or TRBV12-4 to TRBJ1-5, with D maybe TRBD1 (5 bases). There are 13 residues in the CDR3. CDR3 in amino acids: CTSSRTRDQPQHF. CDR3 nucleotides: TGTACCAGCAGTAGGACAAGGGATCAGCCCCAGCATTTT.

The gene calls are TRBV7-2 and TRBJ2-7; tentatively, D is TRBD1 (6 bases). With 5 bases removed from V and 5 bases from J, the gap between germline ends came to 22 bases. From germline, CDR1 is SGHTA and CDR2 FQGNSA. CDR3 length: 16 amino acids. This chain's CDR3 is CASSQDLHREVDEQYF. CDR3 bases: TGTGCCAGCAGCCAAGATCTCCACAGGGAAGTCGACGAGCAGTACTTC.

The sample holds many counts of this clonotype. The gene calls are TRBV5-1 and TRBJ2-5, with a tentative D call TRBD2 (7 bases). V gave up 4 bases and J gave up 1 base, with 14 bases separating them. The CDR3 contains 15 residues. The germline CDR1 and CDR2 sequences are SGHRS and YFSETQ. The CDR3 region is CASSLMRGGQETQYF. CDR3 in DNA: TGCGCCAGCAGCCTCATGAGGGGGGGCCAAGAGACCCAGTACTTC.

This clonotype was counted between two and nine times. The V and J genes are TRBV6-2 or TRBV6-3 and TRBJ2-2; D is perhaps TRBD1 (5 bases). This CDR3 contains 18 residues. Germline V gives CDR1 MNHEY, CDR2 SVGEGT. The germline V and J ends were trimmed by 2 bases and 0 bases, with 16 bases remaining between them. The CDR3 here is CASSYALSGSPNTGELFF. The DNA of the CDR3 is TGTGCCAGCAGTTACGCCTTATCAGGGTCCCCGAACACCGGGGAGCTGTTTTTT.

This clonotype was recorded a few times. The chain has TRBV4-1 and TRBJ1-5, with unresolved D. The CDR3 extends over 14 amino acids. CDR1 and CDR2 from the germline V gene are MGHRA and YSYEKL. Trimming took 1 base from V and 3 from J, leaving 7 bases between them. The CDR3 DNA sequence: TGCGCCAGCAGCCAAGGGGTTAACAATCAGCCCCAGCATTTT. It is translated as CASSQGVNNQPQHF.

The CDR3: CATSDTGPYYGYTF. The CDR3 DNA reads TGTGCCACCAGTGACACGGGGCCTTACTATGGCTACACCTTC. The chain carries TRBV24-1 and TRBJ1-2, with D possibly TRBD1 on 5 matching bases. CDR1 and CDR2 (germline): KGHDR, SFDVKD. Trimming left V 4 bases short and J 3 bases short, with 11 bases between. CDR3 length: 14 amino acids.

CDR3 nucleotide sequence: TGTGCCAGCGGGATGAGCAGGAACTCCTACGAGCAGTACTTC. As protein: CASGMSRNSYEQYF. The genes are TRBV6-5 and TRBJ2-7; D remains ambiguous. Germline CDR1 is MNHEY and CDR2 is SVGAGI. The CDR3 is made up of 14 amino acids. V lost 8 bases, J lost 0 bases, and 14 bases lay in between.

The chain employs TRBV7-8 and TRBJ2-5; D not resolved. CDR1 and CDR2 from the germline V gene are SGHVS and FQNEAQ. V gave up 1 base and J gave up 1 base, with 13 bases separating them. The CDR3 is 16 amino acids. The CDR3 region has the DNA TGTGCCAGCAGCTTAGGGGCTTTTAGCCGCCAAGAGACCCAGTACTTC. Translated: CASSLGAFSRQETQYF.

Remarks on this clonotype: At one boundary the junction diverges from the germline segment, which might be a read error. The chain employs TRBV7-2 and TRBJ2-2; possible D gene TRBD2, 5 bases. The CDR3 runs to 16 residues. CDR1 and CDR2 (germline): SGHTA, FQGNSA. The CDR3 DNA is TGTGCCAGCAGCTTAAACAGAATGGCGGTCACCGGGGAGCTGCTTTTT. This encodes CASSLNRMAVTGELLF. Full variable domain (outside the CDR3, taken from reference TRBV7-2 and TRBJ2-2): GAGVSQSPSNKVTEKGKDVELRCDPISGHTALYWYRQSLGQGLEFLIYFQGNSAPDKSGLPSDRFSAERTGGSVSTLTIQRTQQEDSAVYLCASSLNRMAVTGELLFGEGSRLTVL.